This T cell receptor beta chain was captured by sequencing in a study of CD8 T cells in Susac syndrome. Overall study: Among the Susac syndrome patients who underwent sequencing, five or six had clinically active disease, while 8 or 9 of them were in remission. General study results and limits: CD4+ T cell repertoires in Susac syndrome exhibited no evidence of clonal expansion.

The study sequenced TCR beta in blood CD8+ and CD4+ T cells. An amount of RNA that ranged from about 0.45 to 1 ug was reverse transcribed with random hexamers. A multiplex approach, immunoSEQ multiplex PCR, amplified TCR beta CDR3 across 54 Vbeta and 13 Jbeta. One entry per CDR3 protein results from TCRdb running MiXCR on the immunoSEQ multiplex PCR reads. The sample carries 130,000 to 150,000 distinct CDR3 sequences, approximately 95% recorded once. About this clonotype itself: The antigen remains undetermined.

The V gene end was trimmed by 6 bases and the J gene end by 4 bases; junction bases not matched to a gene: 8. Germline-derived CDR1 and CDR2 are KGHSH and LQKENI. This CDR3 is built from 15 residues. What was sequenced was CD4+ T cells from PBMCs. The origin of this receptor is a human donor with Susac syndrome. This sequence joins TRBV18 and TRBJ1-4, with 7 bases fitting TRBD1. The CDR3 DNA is TGTGCCAGCTCCCTCGGACAGGCCGGTAATGAAAAACTGTTTTTT. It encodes CASSLGQAGNEKLFF.